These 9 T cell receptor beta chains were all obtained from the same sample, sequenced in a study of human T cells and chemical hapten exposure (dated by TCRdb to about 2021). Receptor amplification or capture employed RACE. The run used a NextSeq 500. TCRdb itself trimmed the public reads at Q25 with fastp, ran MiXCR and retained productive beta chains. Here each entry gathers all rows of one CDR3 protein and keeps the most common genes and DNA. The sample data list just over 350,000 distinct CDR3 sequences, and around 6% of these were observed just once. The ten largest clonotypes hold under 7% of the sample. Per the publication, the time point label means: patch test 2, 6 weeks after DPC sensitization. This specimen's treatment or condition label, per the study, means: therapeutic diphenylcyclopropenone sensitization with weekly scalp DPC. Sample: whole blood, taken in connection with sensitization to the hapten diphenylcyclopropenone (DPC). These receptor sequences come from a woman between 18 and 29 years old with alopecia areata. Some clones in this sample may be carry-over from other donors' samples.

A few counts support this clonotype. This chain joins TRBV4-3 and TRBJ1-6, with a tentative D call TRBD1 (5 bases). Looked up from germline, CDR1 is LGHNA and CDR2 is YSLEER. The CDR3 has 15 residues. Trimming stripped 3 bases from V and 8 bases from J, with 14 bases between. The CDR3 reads CASSQGDLRDSPLHF. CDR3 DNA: TGCGCCAGCAGCCAGGGGGATCTGAGGGATTCACCCCTCCACTTT.

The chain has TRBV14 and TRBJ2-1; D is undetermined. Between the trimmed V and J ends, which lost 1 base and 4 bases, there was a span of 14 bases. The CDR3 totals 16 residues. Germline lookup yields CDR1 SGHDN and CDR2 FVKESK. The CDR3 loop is CASSQVVNLIYNEQFF. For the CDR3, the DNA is TGTGCCAGCAGCCAAGTCGTTAATCTTATTTACAATGAGCAGTTCTTC.

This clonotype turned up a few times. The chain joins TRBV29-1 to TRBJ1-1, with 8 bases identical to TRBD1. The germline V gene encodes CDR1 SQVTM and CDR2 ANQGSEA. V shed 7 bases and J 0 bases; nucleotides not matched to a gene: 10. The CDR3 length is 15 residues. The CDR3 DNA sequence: TGCAGCGGGGGGACGACAGGGGCGGTGAACACTGAAGCTTTCTTT. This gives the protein CSGGTTGAVNTEAFF.

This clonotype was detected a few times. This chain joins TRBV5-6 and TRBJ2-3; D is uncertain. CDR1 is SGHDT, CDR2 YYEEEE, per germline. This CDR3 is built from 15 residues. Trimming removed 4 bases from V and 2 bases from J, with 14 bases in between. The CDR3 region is CASSGSPLVTDTQYF. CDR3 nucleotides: TGTGCCAGCAGCGGCAGCCCGCTCGTCACAGATACGCAGTATTTT.

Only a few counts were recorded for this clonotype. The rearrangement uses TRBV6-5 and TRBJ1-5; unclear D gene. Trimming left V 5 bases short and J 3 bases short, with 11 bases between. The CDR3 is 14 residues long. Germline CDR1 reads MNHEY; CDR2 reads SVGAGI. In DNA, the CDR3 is TGTGCCAGCAGTCCCAGGACCAACAATCAGCCCCAGCATTTT. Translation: CASSPRTNNQPQHF.

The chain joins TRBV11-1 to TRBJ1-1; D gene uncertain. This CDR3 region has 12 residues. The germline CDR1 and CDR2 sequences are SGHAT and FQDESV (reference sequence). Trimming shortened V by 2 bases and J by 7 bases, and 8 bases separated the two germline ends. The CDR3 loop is CASSLKGLEAFF. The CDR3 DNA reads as TGTGCCAGCAGCTTAAAGGGCCTTGAAGCTTTCTTT.

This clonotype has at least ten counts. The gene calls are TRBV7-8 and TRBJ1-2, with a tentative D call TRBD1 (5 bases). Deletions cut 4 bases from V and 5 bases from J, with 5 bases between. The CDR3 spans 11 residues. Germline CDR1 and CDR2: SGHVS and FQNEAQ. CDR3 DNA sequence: TGTGCCAGCAGCTGGGGGTATGGCTACACCTTC. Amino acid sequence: CASSWGYGYTF.

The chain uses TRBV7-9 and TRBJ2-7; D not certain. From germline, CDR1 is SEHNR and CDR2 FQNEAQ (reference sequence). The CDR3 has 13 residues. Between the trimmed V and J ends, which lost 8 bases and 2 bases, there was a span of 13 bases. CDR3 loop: CASRKGSPYEQYF. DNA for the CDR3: TGTGCCAGCCGAAAGGGTTCCCCCTACGAGCAGTACTTC.

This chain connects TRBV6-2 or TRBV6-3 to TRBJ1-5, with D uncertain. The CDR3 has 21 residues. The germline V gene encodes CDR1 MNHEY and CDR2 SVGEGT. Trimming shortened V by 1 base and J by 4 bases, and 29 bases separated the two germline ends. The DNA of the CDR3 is TGTGCCAGCAGTTACTATGCCAGCGACGGATCATGGGTGCCCTTAAATCAGCCCCAGCATTTT. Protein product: CASSYYASDGSWVPLNQPQHF.